This T cell receptor beta chain is from a study of blood T cell repertoires in COVID-19. Per the study methods: The authors estimated nucleated cell counts from reference gene primer amplification. Using immunoSEQ multiplex PCR, the repertoire was profiled, and TCRdb retains in-frame clones only, with some absent. The V and J calls and clone size are taken from that table; D and trimming were inferred from the DNA. The sample includes nearly 300,000 clones, about nine tenths of them seen just once. V lost 8 bases, J lost 2 bases, and 12 bases lay in between. Germline V lookup: CDR1 MDHEN, CDR2 SYDVKM. The CDR3 is 13 residues long.

This TCR came from a woman aged 30 to 39 who had recovered from COVID-19. This chain links TRBV28 with TRBJ1-2; D is perhaps TRBD1 (5 bases). Specimen: peripheral blood. For the CDR3, the DNA is TGTGCCAGCTCCGCGGGGCCCAACTATGGCTACACCTTC. It encodes CASSAGPNYGYTF.